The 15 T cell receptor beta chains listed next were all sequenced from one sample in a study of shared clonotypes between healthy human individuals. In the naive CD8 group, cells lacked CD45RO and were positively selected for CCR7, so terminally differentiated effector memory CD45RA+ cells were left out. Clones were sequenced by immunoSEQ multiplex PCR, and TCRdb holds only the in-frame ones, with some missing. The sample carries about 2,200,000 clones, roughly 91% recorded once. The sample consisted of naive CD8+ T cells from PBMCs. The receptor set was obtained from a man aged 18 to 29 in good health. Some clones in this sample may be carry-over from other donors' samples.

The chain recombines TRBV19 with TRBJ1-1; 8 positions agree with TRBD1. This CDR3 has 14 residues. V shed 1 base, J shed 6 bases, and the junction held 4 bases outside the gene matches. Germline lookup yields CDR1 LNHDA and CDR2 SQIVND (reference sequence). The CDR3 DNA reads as TGTGCCAGTAGTATAGCAGGGGGCGCGGCTGAAGCTTTCTTT. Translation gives CASSIAGGAAEAFF. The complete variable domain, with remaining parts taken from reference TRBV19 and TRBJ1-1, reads DGGITQSPKYLFRKEGQNVTLSCEQNLNHDAMYWYRQDPGQGLRLIYYSQIVNDFQKGDIAEGYSVSREKKESFPLTVTSAQKNPTAFYLCASSIAGGAAEAFFGQGTRLTVV.

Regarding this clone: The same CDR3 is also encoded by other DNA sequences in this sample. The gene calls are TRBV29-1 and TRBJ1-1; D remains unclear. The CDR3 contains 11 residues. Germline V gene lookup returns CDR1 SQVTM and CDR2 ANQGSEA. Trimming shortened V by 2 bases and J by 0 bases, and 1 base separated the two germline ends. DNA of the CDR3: TGCAGCGTTGAATTGAACACTGAAGCTTTCTTT. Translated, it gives CSVELNTEAFF. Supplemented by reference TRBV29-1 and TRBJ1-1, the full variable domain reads SAVISQKPSRDICQRGTSLTIQCQVDSQVTMMFWYRQQPGQSLTLIATANQGSEATYESGFVIDKFPISRPNLTFSTLTVSNMSPEDSSIYLCSVELNTEAFFGQGTRLTVV.

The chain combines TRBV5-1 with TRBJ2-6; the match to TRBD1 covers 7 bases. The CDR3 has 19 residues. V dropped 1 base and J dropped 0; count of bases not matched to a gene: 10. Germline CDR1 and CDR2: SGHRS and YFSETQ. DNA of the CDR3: TGCGCCAGCAGCTTGATATACCGGGACAGCGGCTCTGGGGCCAACGTCCTGACTTTC. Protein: CASSLIYRDSGSGANVLTF.

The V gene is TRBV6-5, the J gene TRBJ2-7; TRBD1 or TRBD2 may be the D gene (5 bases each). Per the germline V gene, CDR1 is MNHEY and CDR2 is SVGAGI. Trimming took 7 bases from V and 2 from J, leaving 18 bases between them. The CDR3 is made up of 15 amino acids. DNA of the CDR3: TGTGCCAGCACCGGCGGGCAGGGCCTAACCTACGAGCAGTACTTC. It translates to CASTGGQGLTYEQYF.

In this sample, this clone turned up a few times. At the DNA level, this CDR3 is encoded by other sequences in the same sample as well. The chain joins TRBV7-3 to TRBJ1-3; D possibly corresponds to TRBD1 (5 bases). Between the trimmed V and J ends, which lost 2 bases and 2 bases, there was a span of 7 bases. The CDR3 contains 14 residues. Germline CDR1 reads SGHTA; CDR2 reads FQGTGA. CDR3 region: CASSLGGPGNTIYF. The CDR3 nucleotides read TGTGCCAGCAGCTTAGGGGGTCCTGGAAACACCATATATTTT.

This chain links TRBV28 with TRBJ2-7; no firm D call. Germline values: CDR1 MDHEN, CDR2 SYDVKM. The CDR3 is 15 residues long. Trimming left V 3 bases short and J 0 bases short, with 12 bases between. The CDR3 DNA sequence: TGTGCCAGCAGTTTTGGGCTCAGGAGCTCCTACGAGCAGTACTTC. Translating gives CASSFGLRSSYEQYF.

The CDR3 DNA sequence: TGTGCCAGCAGCCTTCAGATGAACACTGAAGCTTTCTTT. It specifies CASSLQMNTEAFF. The chain carries TRBV7-8 and TRBJ1-1; D not resolved. CDR3 length: 13 amino acids. V lost 5 bases and J lost 0, with 7 bases in between. Germline V gene data show CDR1 as SGHVS and CDR2 as FQNEAQ.

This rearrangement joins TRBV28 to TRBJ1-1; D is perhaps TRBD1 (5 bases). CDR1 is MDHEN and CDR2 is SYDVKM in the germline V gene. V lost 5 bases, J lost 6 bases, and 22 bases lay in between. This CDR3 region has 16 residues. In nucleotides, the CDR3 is TGTGCCAGCAGTCCACCGACGAGGCGGGGGTACCCTGAAGCTTTCTTT. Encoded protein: CASSPPTRRGYPEAFF.

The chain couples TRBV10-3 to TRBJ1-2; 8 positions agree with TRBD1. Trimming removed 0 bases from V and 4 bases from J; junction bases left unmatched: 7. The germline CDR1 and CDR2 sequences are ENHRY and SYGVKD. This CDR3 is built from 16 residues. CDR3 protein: CAISESSGGAFYGYTF. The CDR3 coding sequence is TGTGCCATCAGTGAGTCTTCAGGGGGCGCGTTCTATGGCTACACCTTC.

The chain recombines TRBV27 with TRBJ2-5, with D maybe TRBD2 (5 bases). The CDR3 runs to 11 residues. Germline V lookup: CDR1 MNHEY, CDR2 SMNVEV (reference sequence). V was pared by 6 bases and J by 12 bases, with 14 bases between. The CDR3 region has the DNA TGTGCCAGCAGACTAGGAGCGGTGGAGTACTTC. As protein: CASRLGAVEYF.

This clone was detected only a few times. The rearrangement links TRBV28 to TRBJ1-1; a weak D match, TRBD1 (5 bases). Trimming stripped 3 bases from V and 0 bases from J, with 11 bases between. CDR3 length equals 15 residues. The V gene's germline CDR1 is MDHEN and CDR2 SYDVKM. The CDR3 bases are TGTGCCAGCAGTTTCTGGGGCACCGTGAACACTGAAGCTTTCTTT. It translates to CASSFWGTVNTEAFF.

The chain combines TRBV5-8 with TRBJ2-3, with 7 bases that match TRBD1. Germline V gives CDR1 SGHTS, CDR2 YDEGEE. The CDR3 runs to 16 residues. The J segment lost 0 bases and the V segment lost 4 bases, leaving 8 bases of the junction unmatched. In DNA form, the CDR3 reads TGTGCCAGCAGCGGTGGGACAGACGCTAGCACAGATACGCAGTATTTT. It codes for CASSGGTDASTDTQYF.

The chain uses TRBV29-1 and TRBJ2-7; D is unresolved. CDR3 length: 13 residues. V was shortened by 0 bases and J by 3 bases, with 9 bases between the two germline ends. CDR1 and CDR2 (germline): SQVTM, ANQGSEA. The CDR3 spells CSVEDIICYEQYF. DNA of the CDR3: TGCAGCGTTGAAGATATCATCTGCTACGAGCAGTACTTC.

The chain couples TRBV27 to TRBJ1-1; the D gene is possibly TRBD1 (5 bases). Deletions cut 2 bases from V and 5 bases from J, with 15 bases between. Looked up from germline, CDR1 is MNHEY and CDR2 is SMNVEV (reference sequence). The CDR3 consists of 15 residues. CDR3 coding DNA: TGTGCCAGCAGTTTAAGGCTCTCCAGGGTGACTGAAGCTTTCTTT. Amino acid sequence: CASSLRLSRVTEAFF.

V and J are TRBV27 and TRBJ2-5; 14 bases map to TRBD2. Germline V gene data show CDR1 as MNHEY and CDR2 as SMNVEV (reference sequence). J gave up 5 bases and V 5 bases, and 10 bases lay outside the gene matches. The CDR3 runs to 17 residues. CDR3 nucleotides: TGTGCCAGCAGTCCCCCGGGACTAGCGGGAGTTCAGGAGACCCAGTACTTC. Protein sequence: CASSPPGLAGVQETQYF.